The 32 T cell receptor beta chains reported below all come from one sample, sequenced in a study of T cell responses to AZD1222 COVID-19 vaccine. Profiled with immunoSEQ multiplex PCR; TCRdb holds only in-frame clones, not every one. The sample records about 170,000 clones, roughly nine tenths being singletons. Sequencing was performed on peripheral blood, taken on day 0 of AZD1222 vaccination. Every receptor here comes from an adult in good health.

The genes are TRBV4-2 and TRBJ1-4, with D unresolved. Trimming shortened V by 1 base and J by 4 bases, and 13 bases separated the two germline ends. Per germline, CDR1 LGHNA and CDR2 YNFKEQ. There are 16 residues in the CDR3. CDR3 in amino acids: CASSQVVVSFNEKLFF. The CDR3 region has the DNA TGTGCCAGCAGCCAAGTGGTAGTTTCTTTTAATGAAAAACTGTTTTTT.

The chain employs TRBV7-6 and TRBJ2-5; TRBD1 agrees at 10 bases. Germline trimming cut 5 bases from V and 1 base from J; bases unmatched to any gene: 4. The CDR3 covers 15 residues. Germline-derived CDR1 and CDR2 are SGHVS and FNYEAQ. DNA of the CDR3: TGTGCCAGCAGCGGCGGACAGGGGGTCCAAGAGACCCAGTACTTC. Its translation: CASSGGQGVQETQYF.

The chain couples TRBV6-2 or TRBV6-3 to TRBJ2-6, with TRBD1 matching over 7 bases. Germline CDR1 reads MNHEY; CDR2 reads SVGEGT. The CDR3 is made up of 16 amino acids. Trimming cost V 6 bases and J 0 bases; bases outside gene matches: 5. Here the CDR3 DNA reads TGTGCCAGCAGCACAGGGGACCCCTCTGGGGCCAACGTCCTGACTTTC. Translated, it gives CASSTGDPSGANVLTF.

The chain joins TRBV6-4 to TRBJ2-3; D remains ambiguous. V shed 0 bases and J shed 5 bases, with 6 bases lying between them. CDR3 length equals 13 residues. CDR1 and CDR2 from the germline V gene are MRHNA and SNTAGT. The CDR3 DNA follows: TGTGCCAGCAGTGACTCGATGCAAGATACGCAGTATTTT. The encoded protein is CASSDSMQDTQYF.

This clone was detected only a few times. The chain employs TRBV2 and TRBJ2-5; TRBD2 agrees at 14 bases. Trimming cost V 6 bases and J 3 bases; bases outside gene matches: 6. This CDR3 region has 16 residues. Germline CDR1 and CDR2: SNHLY and FYNNEI. CDR3 residues: CASRFGTSGGKETQYF. The CDR3 coding sequence is TGTGCCAGCAGATTCGGGACTAGCGGGGGAAAAGAGACCCAGTACTTC.

This clone appeared a few times. This chain links TRBV5-1 with TRBJ1-1; TRBD1 matches 10 bases. This CDR3 contains 16 residues. The V gene's germline CDR1 is SGHRS and CDR2 YFSETQ. Trimming cost V 4 bases and J 3 bases; bases outside gene matches: 9. CDR3 in amino acids: CASSPSGTGDYTEAFF. CDR3 bases: TGCGCCAGCAGCCCGTCCGGGACAGGGGATTACACTGAAGCTTTCTTT.

This rearrangement joins TRBV6-5 to TRBJ2-7; perhaps TRBD2 as D (6 bases). Trimming cost V 3 bases and J 2 bases, with 17 bases left between them. There are 16 residues in the CDR3. Per germline, CDR1 MNHEY and CDR2 SVGAGI. CDR3 sequence: CASSYKGGQQTYEQYF. Written as DNA, the CDR3 is TGTGCCAGCAGTTATAAAGGAGGGCAACAGACCTACGAGCAGTACTTC.

CDR3 in amino acids: CASSKAVTTNTGELFF. As DNA, the CDR3 is TGTGCCAGCAGCAAAGCCGTGACAACGAACACCGGGGAGCTGTTTTTT. The chain has TRBV21-1 and TRBJ2-2; the table's D call of TRBD1 was not tested on the DNA. TRBV21-1 is marked as a pseudogene. CDR3 length: 16 amino acids.

This clone has only one observation. The V and J genes are TRBV5-8 and TRBJ1-2; 7 bases match TRBD1. This CDR3 has 15 amino acids. Germline lookup yields CDR1 SGHTS and CDR2 YDEGEE. After removal of 7 bases from V and 0 bases from J, the junction contained 9 bases not matched to a gene. The CDR3 DNA reads TGTGCCAGCGCAAAAGACAGGGCTACTAACTATGGCTACACCTTC. Its translation: CASAKDRATNYGYTF.

V is TRBV5-1 and J is TRBJ1-4; D ambiguous. Trimming shortened V by 3 bases and J by 1 base, and 13 bases separated the two germline ends. Germline CDR1 reads SGHRS; CDR2 reads YFSETQ. CDR3 length equals 16 residues. As DNA, the CDR3 is TGCGCCAGCAGCTCCCGGGTTGGGGTAACTAATGAAAAACTGTTTTTT. Translated, it gives CASSSRVGVTNEKLFF. Variable domain in full (rest from reference TRBV5-1 and TRBJ1-4): KAGVTQTPRYLIKTRGQQVTLSCSPISGHRSVSWYQQTPGQGLQFLFEYFSETQRNKGNFPGRFSGRQFSNSRSEMNVSTLELGDSALYLCASSSRVGVTNEKLFFGSGTQLSVL.

The chain recombines TRBV10-3 with TRBJ1-3, with D tentatively TRBD1 (6 bases). Germline V gives CDR1 ENHRY, CDR2 SYGVKD. The V end was cut by 1 base, the J end by 0 bases, with 10 bases between. This CDR3 contains 16 residues. The CDR3 DNA sequence: TGTGCCATCAGTGAGTTCCGGACAGTCTCTGGAAACACCATATATTTT. Protein: CAISEFRTVSGNTIYF.

The rearrangement joins TRBV27 to TRBJ1-5; possibly TRBD1 for D (5 bases). The CDR3 loop spans 19 amino acids. The germline CDR1 and CDR2 sequences are MNHEY and SMNVEV (reference sequence). V lost 2 bases, J lost 0 bases, and 20 bases lay in between. The chain's CDR3 is CASSLGWYGGLNSNQPQHF. CDR3 nucleotide sequence: TGTGCCAGCAGTTTAGGTTGGTATGGGGGACTCAATAGCAATCAGCCCCAGCATTTT.

This clone was observed once. Here the CDR3 reads CASSIIGQGNTEAFF. The CDR3 nucleotides are TGTGCCAGTAGTATTATCGGACAGGGGAACACTGAAGCTTTCTTT. This chain joins TRBV19 and TRBJ1-1, with 8 positions matching TRBD1. The length of the CDR3 is 15 residues. With V trimmed by 3 bases and J by 1 base, 4 bases remained unmatched. CDR1 LNHDA and CDR2 SQIVND come from the germline V gene (reference sequence).

J is TRBJ2-7 and V is TRBV5-4, with 8 bases matching TRBD1. The ends lost 5 bases at V and 4 bases at J; junction bases unmatched: 8. This CDR3 contains 14 residues. Looked up from germline, CDR1 is SGHNT and CDR2 is YYREEE (reference sequence). The DNA for the CDR3 is TGTGCCAGCAGGTTACGCCGGACAGGGTACGAGCAGTACGTC. Translating gives CASRLRRTGYEQYV.

V usage is TRBV5-6 and J usage is TRBJ2-3, with 7 bases that match TRBD1. Germline CDR1 reads SGHDT; CDR2 reads YYEEEE. The trim removed 3 bases at V and 2 bases at J, leaving 3 bases unmatched. The CDR3 has 14 amino acids. For the CDR3, the DNA is TGTGCCAGCAGCTGGACAGGTCCCACAGATACGCAGTATTTT. It encodes CASSWTGPTDTQYF. The entire variable domain, with the rest obtained from reference TRBV5-6 and TRBJ2-3, is as follows: DAGVTQSPTHLIKTRGQQVTLRCSPKSGHDTVSWYQQALGQGPQFIFQYYEEEERQRGNFPDRFSGHQFPNYSSELNVNALLLGDSALYLCASSWTGPTDTQYFGPGTRLTVL.

The chain uses TRBV7-2 and TRBJ2-5; D is ambiguous. The CDR3 covers 12 residues. The germline V and J ends were trimmed by 1 base and 4 bases, with 4 bases remaining between them. CDR1 and CDR2 (germline): SGHTA, FQGNSA. The CDR3 loop reads CASSLDGETQYF. CDR3 nucleotide sequence: TGTGCCAGCAGCTTAGACGGAGAGACCCAGTACTTC.

The V and J genes are TRBV3-1 (or the pseudogene TRBV3-2) and TRBJ2-7; a weak D match, TRBD1 (6 bases). The CDR3 length is 14 residues. The germline V and J ends were trimmed by 2 bases and 2 bases, with 10 bases remaining between them. Germline V CDR1 and CDR2: LGHDT, YNNKEL (reference sequence). CDR3: CASSQRRGPYEQYF. The CDR3 DNA reads TGTGCCAGCAGCCAACGCAGGGGACCCTACGAGCAGTACTTC.

The rearrangement joins TRBV19 to TRBJ2-1; D not certain. The CDR3 runs to 13 residues. CDR1 and CDR2 (germline): LNHDA, SQIVND (reference sequence). Trimming pared 0 bases from V and 4 bases from J, leaving 4 bases between. The CDR3, as DNA: TGTGCCAGTAGTATAGAACTATACAATGAGCAGTTCTTC. Protein: CASSIELYNEQFF.

With respect to this clone: Other DNA sequences from this sample encode an identical CDR3 as well. The chain couples TRBV12-3 or TRBV12-4 to TRBJ1-1, with 9 nucleotides matching TRBD1. V was pared by 6 bases and J by 4 bases, with 0 bases of the junction left unmatched. CDR3 length: 12 amino acids. In nucleotides, the CDR3 is TGTGCCAGCAGGACAGGGGGCACTGAAGCTTTCTTT. Translated, it gives CASRTGGTEAFF.

The CDR3: CASSLGDRGGVETQYF. DNA of the CDR3: TGTGCCAGCAGCTTGGGTGACAGGGGGGGCGTAGAGACCCAGTACTTC. This chain links TRBV5-4 with TRBJ2-5, with 9 bases aligning to TRBD1. Trimming took 0 bases from V and 4 from J; bases not matched to a gene: 7. The CDR3 length is 16 residues. Germline assignment: CDR1 SGHNT and CDR2 YYREEE (reference sequence).

V usage is TRBV28 and J usage is TRBJ1-1; D is possibly TRBD1 (6 bases). CDR3 size: 12 residues. The germline gives CDR1 MDHEN, CDR2 SYDVKM. V lost 2 bases and J 7 bases, leaving 8 bases between the germline ends. The CDR3 DNA is TGTGCCAGCAGTTTAGGGACATATGAAGCTTTCTTT. Residues: CASSLGTYEAFF.

This chain uses TRBV2 with TRBJ1-2; 12 bases line up with TRBD1. The germline V gene has CDR1 SNHLY and CDR2 FYNNEI. With V trimmed by 5 bases and J by 7 bases, 8 bases remained unmatched. CDR3 size: 15 residues. This CDR3 is CASSRRGQGALGYTF. CDR3 DNA: TGTGCCAGCAGTCGTAGGGGACAGGGGGCGCTTGGCTACACCTTC.

The chain couples TRBV7-3 to TRBJ2-3; 10 bases align to TRBD2. The CDR3 consists of 14 residues. J lost 6 bases, V lost 5 bases, and 5 bases had no gene match. Germline V gene sequence: CDR1 SGHTA, CDR2 FQGTGA. The DNA of the CDR3 is TGTGCCAGCAGCAAAAGACTAGCGGGCGATACGCAGTATTTT. It translates to CASSKRLAGDTQYF.

The chain couples TRBV27 to TRBJ1-4; D is unresolved. Germline V gene lookup returns CDR1 MNHEY and CDR2 SMNVEV (reference sequence). This CDR3 contains 17 residues. Trimming shortened V by 5 bases and J by 10 bases, and 26 bases separated the two germline ends. CDR3 sequence: CASSPEDPGRVWGKLFF. The CDR3 coding sequence is TGTGCCAGCAGTCCGGAGGACCCCGGTCGGGTATGGGGAAAACTGTTTTTT.

This rearrangement joins TRBV19 to TRBJ1-2; D gene uncertain. The ends were cut back, 4 bases at V and 1 base at J, with 7 bases in the middle. The CDR3 consists of 13 residues. Looked up from germline, CDR1 is LNHDA and CDR2 is SQIVND (reference sequence). CDR3 sequence (DNA): TGTGCCAGTAGTAGCACAGATAACTATGGCTACACCTTC. Translated: CASSSTDNYGYTF.

The J gene is TRBJ1-1, the V gene TRBV6-2 or TRBV6-3; maybe TRBD1 (5 bases). The CDR3 spans 15 residues. Germline CDR1 MNHEY, CDR2 SVGEGT. V shed 2 bases and J shed 5 bases, with 15 bases lying between them. For the CDR3, the DNA is TGTGCCAGCAGTTACACGACAGCGCGGGGGACTGAAGCTTTCTTT. Translating it yields CASSYTTARGTEAFF.

For the CDR3, the DNA is TGTGCCAGCACCAGAGATGGGGAGCTGTTTTTT. It encodes CASTRDGELFF. The chain carries TRBV9 and TRBJ2-2; D unresolved. CDR3 length: 11 residues. The ends were cut back, 6 bases at V and 8 bases at J, with 8 bases in the middle. In germline, CDR1 is SGDLS, CDR2 YYNGEE.

As concerns this clone: An end of the junction differs from the germline gene, which may be a read error. V and J are TRBV7-7 and TRBJ2-1; 9 positions match TRBD2. CDR1 and CDR2 (germline): SSHAT, FNYEAQ (reference sequence). This CDR3 is built from 15 residues. CDR3 region: CASSPAGGNYNEQFF. The CDR3 nucleotides read TGTGCTAGCAGTCCAGCGGGGGGCAACTACAATGAGCAGTTCTTC.

The chain employs TRBV4-3 and TRBJ1-6; D remains unclear. The CDR3 has 15 residues. Trimming stripped 0 bases from V and 7 bases from J, with 10 bases between. Looked up from germline, CDR1 is LGHNA and CDR2 is YSLEER. The CDR3 region is CASSQDLGTNSPLHF. CDR3 bases: TGCGCCAGCAGCCAAGATTTGGGCACCAATTCACCCCTCCACTTT.

In this sample, this clone turned up a few times. The chain links TRBV27 to TRBJ1-6; D is possibly TRBD1 (6 bases). The V gene's germline CDR1 is MNHEY and CDR2 SMNVEV (reference sequence). This CDR3 comprises 14 residues. V lost 0 bases and J lost 8, with 8 bases in between. The CDR3 here is CASSLSGGYSPLHF. The DNA of the CDR3 is TGTGCCAGCAGTTTATCTGGGGGCTATTCACCCCTCCACTTT.

The chain carries TRBV4-2 and TRBJ2-2, with 12 bases lining up with TRBD2. Looked up from germline, CDR1 is LGHNA and CDR2 is YNFKEQ. The CDR3 is 17 amino acids. J lost 7 bases, V lost 4 bases, and 10 bases had no gene match. CDR3 DNA: TGTGCCAGCAGCCCCTCTAGCGGGGGGGCCGTGGGCGGGGAGCTGTTTTTT. Translating it yields CASSPSSGGAVGGELFF.

The chain uses TRBV6-1 and TRBJ2-3; D is uncertain. This CDR3 has 15 residues. Germline V gene sequence: CDR1 MNHNS, CDR2 SASEGT. The germline V and J ends were trimmed by 1 base and 6 bases, with 14 bases remaining between them. The chain's CDR3 is CASSEGILGWDTQYF. The CDR3 region has the DNA TGTGCCAGCAGTGAAGGGATCCTAGGGTGGGATACGCAGTATTTT.